This is a list of T cell receptor beta chains from one sample in a study of blood T cell repertoires in COVID-19. Profiling relied on immunoSEQ multiplex PCR, and the TCRdb table lists in-frame clones only, not all of them. Among some 47,000 clones, about 88% were seen once, and the ten largest hold nearly 5%. The sequenced sample was peripheral blood. All receptors derive from a man aged 55 to 70 with active COVID-19. Each CDR3 is given with its conserved first and last residue. The D gene is left open where the match is weak. For some rows the clone size is stated as once, few or many, or as a class when expanded; others skip it.

>TRBJ2-1|once|TRBV7-8|TRBD2
CASSTRLAGDNEQFF
TGTGCCAGCAGCACTCGACTAGCGGGGGACAATGAGCAGTTCTTC
>TRBJ2-1|.|TRBV9|TRBD1
CASSVGQGWDEQFF
TGTGCCAGCAGCGTAGGACAGGGCTGGGATGAGCAGTTCTTC
>TRBJ2-2|.|TRBV4-2|.
CASSQQGRDTGELFF
TGTGCCAGCAGCCAACAGGGGAGGGACACCGGGGAGCTGTTTTTT
>TRBJ2-2|.|TRBV7-9|.
CASSVGRETGELFF
TGTGCCAGCAGCGTCGGACGGGAGACCGGGGAGCTGTTTTTT
>TRBJ1-1|.|TRBV6-5|.
CASSRNRDGTEAFF
TGTGCCAGCAGTCGAAACAGGGATGGCACTGAAGCTTTCTTT
>TRBJ1-2|.|TRBV7-8|.
CASSLGSREGGGYTF
TGTGCCAGCAGCTTAGGAAGCAGGGAGGGCGGTGGCTACACCTTC
>TRBJ2-1|.|TRBV7-8|TRBD1
CASSLGRDRGLDEQFF
TGTGCCAGCAGCTTAGGCCGGGACAGGGGTTTAGATGAGCAGTTCTTC
>TRBJ1-5|.|TRBV18|TRBD1
CASSPGQGISNQPQHF
TGTGCCAGCTCACCCGGACAGGGGATTAGCAATCAGCCCCAGCATTTT
>TRBJ2-1|.|TRBV5-1|TRBD1
CASTRDSKSSYNEQFF
TGCGCCAGCACCCGGGACAGTAAAAGCTCCTACAATGAGCAGTTCTTC
>TRBJ1-3|.|TRBV10-3|.
CAISDRGGNTIYF
TGTGCCATCAGTGACAGGGGTGGAAACACCATATATTTT
>TRBJ2-2|.|TRBV30|TRBD1
CAWTIQGSAGELFF
TGTGCCTGGACCATACAGGGGAGCGCCGGGGAGCTGTTTTTT
>TRBJ2-1|.|TRBV7-3|TRBD2
CASSRGVGRGNNEQFF
TGTGCCAGCAGCCGGGGAGTCGGGAGGGGTAACAATGAGCAGTTCTTC
>TRBJ1-2|once|TRBV4-2|.
CASSQVSGPSGGYTF
TGTGCCAGCAGCCAAGTTAGCGGACCGTCGGGTGGCTACACCTTC
>TRBJ1-5|.|TRBV6-5|.
CASSGQSSNQPQHF
TGTGCCAGCAGCGGACAGAGTAGCAATCAGCCCCAGCATTTT
>TRBJ2-3|once|TRBV7-3|.
CASSLTLLGQGSTDTQYF
TGTGCCAGCAGCTTAACTTTATTAGGGCAGGGTAGCACAGATACGCAGTATTTT
>TRBJ2-3|.|TRBV18|.
CASSPAGMSGDTQYF
TGTGCCAGCTCACCAGCAGGGATGTCTGGAGATACGCAGTATTTT
>TRBJ1-4|.|TRBV29-1|.
CSVLAGPEKLFF
TGCAGCGTTTTGGCAGGCCCTGAAAAACTGTTTTTT
>TRBJ1-2|few|TRBV4-2|TRBD1
CASSQDRGYDYGYTF
TGTGCCAGCAGCCAAGACAGGGGGTATGACTATGGCTACACCTTC
>TRBJ1-4|.|TRBV4-2|TRBD1
CASSQGTGQVEKLFF
TGTGCCAGCAGCCAAGGGACAGGGCAAGTTGAAAAACTGTTTTTT
>TRBJ1-1|.|TRBV25-1|TRBD1
CASSPNRGTEAFF
TGTGCCAGCAGCCCAAACAGGGGAACTGAAGCTTTCTTT
>TRBJ2-5|.|TRBV19|.
CASGSRRGGTQYF
TGTGCCAGTGGATCGAGGAGAGGCGGGACCCAGTACTTC
>TRBJ2-3|.|TRBV28|.
CASSLGLAASTDTQYF
TGTGCCAGCAGTTTAGGCCTAGCAGCTAGCACAGATACGCAGTATTTT
>TRBJ2-5|.|TRBV18|.
CASSQRGFSQETQYF
TGTGCCAGCTCACAAAGGGGATTTTCTCAAGAGACCCAGTACTTC
>TRBJ2-3|.|TRBV29-1|.
CSSAAGTTDTQYF
TGCAGCTCCGCAGCGGGCACCACAGATACGCAGTATTTT
>TRBJ2-2|.|TRBV18|.
CASSPMGLGELFF
TGTGCCAGCTCACCAATGGGGCTCGGGGAGCTGTTTTTT
>TRBJ2-1|few|TRBV5-1|TRBD2
CASSPRTRVENEQFF
TGCGCCAGCAGCCCCAGGACTAGGGTGGAAAATGAGCAGTTCTTC
>TRBJ1-6|.|TRBV27|.
CASSLYILGQGRGSPLHF
TGTGCCAGCAGTTTGTACATATTGGGGCAGGGGCGAGGGTCACCCCTCCACTTT
>TRBJ1-1|.|TRBV7-9|.
CASSLLERAFF
TGTGCCAGCAGCTTACTGGAGAGGGCTTTCTTT
>TRBJ2-2|.|TRBV2|.
CASRKGDTGELFF
TGTGCCAGCAGGAAGGGGGACACCGGGGAGCTGTTTTTT
>TRBJ1-2|few|TRBV27|TRBD1
CASSLLGQGYYGYTF
TGTGCCAGCAGTCTCCTCGGACAGGGGTACTATGGCTACACCTTC
>TRBJ2-5|.|TRBV4-3|.
CASSQDRRDTETQYF
TGCGCCAGCAGCCAAGACCGCCGAGACACGGAGACCCAGTACTTC
>TRBJ2-1|.|TRBV6-6|.
CASSFDSYSYNEQFF
TGTGCCAGCAGTTTCGACTCCTATTCCTACAATGAGCAGTTCTTC
>TRBJ2-2|.|TRBV25-1|.
CASRPGTGELFF
TGTGCCAGCAGGCCAGGGACCGGGGAGCTGTTTTTT
>TRBJ1-5|.|TRBV19|TRBD1
CASMEGQGIFISNQPQHF
TGTGCCAGTATGGAGGGACAGGGCATCTTTATTAGCAATCAGCCCCAGCATTTT
>TRBJ1-1|.|TRBV9|.
CASSVDLRGLMNTEAFF
TGTGCCAGCAGCGTAGATCTTAGAGGGTTGATGAACACTGAAGCTTTCTTT
>TRBJ2-1|.|TRBV21-1|.
CASSPGGGEDNEQFF
TGTGCCAGCAGCCCCGGGGGAGGTGAAGACAATGAGCAGTTCTTC
>TRBJ2-7|.|TRBV11-2|TRBD1
CASSWKGQGVYEQYF
TGTGCCAGCAGCTGGAAAGGACAGGGAGTGTACGAGCAGTACTTC
>TRBJ1-5|.|TRBV19|.
CASSKGRPGGNQPQHF
TGTGCCAGTAGTAAAGGGCGGCCGGGGGGCAATCAGCCCCAGCATTTT
>TRBJ1-2|.|TRBV27|.
CASSPRRGRGDGYTF
TGTGCCAGCAGTCCGCGGCGTGGCCGGGGGGATGGCTACACCTTC
>TRBJ2-1|.|TRBV28|TRBD2
CASSFEGGRNEQFF
TGTGCCAGCAGTTTTGAAGGCGGGAGGAATGAGCAGTTCTTC
>TRBJ2-3|.|TRBV6-2/TRBV6-3|TRBD2
CASSPGRSSGRFPDTQYF
TGTGCCAGCAGCCCCGGCAGGAGTAGCGGGAGATTCCCAGATACGCAGTATTTT
>TRBJ2-3|.|TRBV19|TRBD2
CASCSSGSFADTQYF
TGTGCCAGCTGTTCTAGCGGGAGTTTCGCAGATACGCAGTATTTT